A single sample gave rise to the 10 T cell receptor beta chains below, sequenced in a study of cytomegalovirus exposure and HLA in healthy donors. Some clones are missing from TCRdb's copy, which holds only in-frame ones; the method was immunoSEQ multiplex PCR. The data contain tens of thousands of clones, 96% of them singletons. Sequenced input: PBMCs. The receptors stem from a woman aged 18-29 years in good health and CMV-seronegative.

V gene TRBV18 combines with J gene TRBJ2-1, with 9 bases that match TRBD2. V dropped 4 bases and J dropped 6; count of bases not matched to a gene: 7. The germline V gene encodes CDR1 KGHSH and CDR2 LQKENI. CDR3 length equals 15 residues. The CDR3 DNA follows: TGTGCCAGCTCACGACGAGGGACTAGCCTCAATGAGCAGTTCTTC. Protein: CASSRRGTSLNEQFF.

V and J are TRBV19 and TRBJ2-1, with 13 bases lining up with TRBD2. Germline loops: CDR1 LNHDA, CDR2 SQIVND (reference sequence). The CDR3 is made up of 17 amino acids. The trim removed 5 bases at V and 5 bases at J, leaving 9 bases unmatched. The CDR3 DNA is TGTGCCAGTAGTGGGGCCGGAGGACTAGCGGGAGACAATGAGCAGTTCTTC. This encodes CASSGAGGLAGDNEQFF.

CDR3 protein: CASSLWGGAQPQHF. The CDR3 DNA is TGTGCCAGCAGCTTATGGGGGGGCGCCCAGCCCCAGCATTTT. The chain employs TRBV7-2 and TRBJ1-5, with a possible D match to TRBD1 (6 bases). This CDR3 is built from 14 residues. Germline V gene sequence: CDR1 SGHTA, CDR2 FQGNSA. V gave up 2 bases and J gave up 7 bases, with 12 bases separating them.

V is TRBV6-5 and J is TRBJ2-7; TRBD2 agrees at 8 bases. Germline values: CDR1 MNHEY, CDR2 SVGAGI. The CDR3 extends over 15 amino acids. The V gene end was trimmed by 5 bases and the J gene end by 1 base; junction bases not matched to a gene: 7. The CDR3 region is CASSKSGSMSYEQYF. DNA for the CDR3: TGTGCCAGCAGTAAAAGCGGGAGTATGTCCTACGAGCAGTACTTC.

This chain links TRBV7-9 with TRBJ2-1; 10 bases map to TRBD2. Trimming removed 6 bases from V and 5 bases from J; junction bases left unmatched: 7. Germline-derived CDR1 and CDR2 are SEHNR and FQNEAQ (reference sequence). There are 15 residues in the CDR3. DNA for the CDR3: TGTGCCAGCAGACTGCTAGCGGGAGCCCACAATGAGCAGTTCTTC. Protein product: CASRLLAGAHNEQFF.

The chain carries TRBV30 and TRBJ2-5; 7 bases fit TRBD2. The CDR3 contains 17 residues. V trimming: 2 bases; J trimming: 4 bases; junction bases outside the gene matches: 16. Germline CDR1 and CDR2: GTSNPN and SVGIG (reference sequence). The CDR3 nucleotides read TGTGCCTGGAGTAGTCGGAAACCGGGACTACGGACAGAGACCCAGTACTTC. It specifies CAWSSRKPGLRTETQYF. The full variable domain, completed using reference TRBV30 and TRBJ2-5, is SQTIHQWPATLVQPVGSPLSLECTVEGTSNPNLYWYRQAAGRGLQLLFYSVGIGQISSEVPQNLSASRPQDRQFILSSKKLLLSDSGFYLCAWSSRKPGLRTETQYFGPGTRLLVL.

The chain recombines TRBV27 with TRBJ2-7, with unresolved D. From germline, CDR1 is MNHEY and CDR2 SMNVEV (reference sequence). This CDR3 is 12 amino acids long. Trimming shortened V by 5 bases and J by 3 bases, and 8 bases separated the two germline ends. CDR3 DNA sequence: TGTGCCAGCAGTGGCATAAACTACGAGCAGTACTTC. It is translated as CASSGINYEQYF.

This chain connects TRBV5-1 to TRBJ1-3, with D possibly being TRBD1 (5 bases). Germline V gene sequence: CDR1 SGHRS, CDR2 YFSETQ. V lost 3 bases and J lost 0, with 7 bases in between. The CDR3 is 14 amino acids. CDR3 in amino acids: CASSSDSSGNTIYF. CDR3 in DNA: TGCGCCAGCAGCTCTGACAGCTCTGGAAACACCATATATTTT.

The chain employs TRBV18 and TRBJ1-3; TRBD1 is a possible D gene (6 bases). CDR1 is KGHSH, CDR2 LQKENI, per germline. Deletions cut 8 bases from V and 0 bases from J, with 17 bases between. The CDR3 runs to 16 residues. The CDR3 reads CASLSRGHNSGNTIYF. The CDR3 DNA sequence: TGTGCCAGCCTGTCCCGGGGACACAACTCTGGAAACACCATATATTTT.

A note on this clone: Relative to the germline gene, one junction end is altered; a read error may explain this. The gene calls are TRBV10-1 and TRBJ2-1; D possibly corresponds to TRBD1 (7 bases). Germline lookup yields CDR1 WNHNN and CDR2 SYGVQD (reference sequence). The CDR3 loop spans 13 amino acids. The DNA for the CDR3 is TGCGCCAGTCAGGGGGGAAACTACGATGAGCAGTTCTTC. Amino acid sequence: CASQGGNYDEQFF.